The entry below gives a single T cell receptor beta chain sequence along with its context. Enrollees, about 18 to 89 years old, lived in about two dozen US areas. This record comes from a study of blood T cell repertoires in COVID-19. This table comes from immunoSEQ multiplex PCR, and its TCRdb copy is limited to in-frame clones, with some not included. Of 150,000 to 190,000 clones listed, 80% to 90% are singletons. V gave up 6 bases and J gave up 5 bases; unmatched junction bases: 7. Germline loops: CDR1 SNHLY, CDR2 FYNNEI. This CDR3 is 15 amino acids long. Sequenced material: PBMCs or T cells enriched from blood (not recorded which). The chain has TRBV2 and TRBJ2-3; the match to TRBD2 covers 11 bases. The clonotype originates from a man aged 50 to 60 who had recovered from COVID-19. DNA for the CDR3: TGTGCCAGCAGCGCTTCACTAGCGGGGGAAGATACGCAGTATTTT. This sequence encodes CASSASLAGEDTQYF.